This TCR beta chain came from a study of T cell clonotyping in hematopoietic cell transplantation. Study-level findings and limits: At the given depth, recipient repertoires were over 95% de novo clonotypes. Recipient TCR diversity dropped after transplant; expanded clonotypes rose from day 30 to 180. Without cell sorting, CD4 versus CD8 contributions remain unresolved.

Germline CDR1 reads LGHNA; CDR2 reads YSLEER. The CDR3 consists of 15 residues. The germline V and J ends were trimmed by 0 bases and 8 bases, with 11 bases remaining between them. Here immunoSEQ multiplex PCR was the method, and the copy in TCRdb shows in-frame clones only, minus some. The sample lists more than 9,000 clones; 40% to 65% were seen once. This clone has only a few counts. The antigen is unknown. Blood collection times were about day -28 and days 30, 100, 180 posttransplant. V is TRBV4-3 and J is TRBJ1-6; D unclear. Sequencing was performed on peripheral blood mononuclear cells, taken 100 days after allogeneic stem cell transplant. The sequence derives from a female patient aged 45-65 years who had an allogeneic stem cell transplant from an unrelated donor, so the T cells may come from the graft donor. Some clones in this sample may be carry-over from other donors' samples. CDR3 loop: CASSQDLDADSPLHF. The CDR3 DNA is TGCGCCAGCAGCCAAGATCTGGATGCCGATTCACCCCTCCACTTT.